This T cell receptor (beta chain) was captured in a study of a mutant IDH1 vaccine in newly diagnosed glioma. Study context: Treatment recipients were approximately 60% male and about 40% female, and their mean age was about 40 years. Patients had received radiotherapy, temozolomide, or both previously, most receiving both.

The CDR3 runs to 16 residues. The germline gives CDR1 SGHTS, CDR2 YDEGEE. Trimming cost V 2 bases and J 2 bases, with 16 bases left between them. The method was immunoSEQ multiplex PCR; TCRdb's version includes in-frame clones alone and lacks a portion of them. The table shows about 94,000 clones, with over 85% occurring only once. About this clone itself: Antigen specificity is unknown.

Noted time point: week 47, end of study. The vaccine gave 300 ug of a 20-mer mutant IDH1 peptide subcutaneously per dose. This sequence joins TRBV5-8 and TRBJ2-5, with D possibly matching TRBD1 (5 bases). The source was PBMCs, collected from a glioma patient whose treatment included an IDH1 peptide vaccine. This clonotype was sampled from a woman aged 50 to 60 with glioma. CDR3 coding DNA: TGTGCCAGCAGCTTTGGCCCAGGGCTTCCGCAAGAGACCCAGTACTTC. Its protein is CASSFGPGLPQETQYF.